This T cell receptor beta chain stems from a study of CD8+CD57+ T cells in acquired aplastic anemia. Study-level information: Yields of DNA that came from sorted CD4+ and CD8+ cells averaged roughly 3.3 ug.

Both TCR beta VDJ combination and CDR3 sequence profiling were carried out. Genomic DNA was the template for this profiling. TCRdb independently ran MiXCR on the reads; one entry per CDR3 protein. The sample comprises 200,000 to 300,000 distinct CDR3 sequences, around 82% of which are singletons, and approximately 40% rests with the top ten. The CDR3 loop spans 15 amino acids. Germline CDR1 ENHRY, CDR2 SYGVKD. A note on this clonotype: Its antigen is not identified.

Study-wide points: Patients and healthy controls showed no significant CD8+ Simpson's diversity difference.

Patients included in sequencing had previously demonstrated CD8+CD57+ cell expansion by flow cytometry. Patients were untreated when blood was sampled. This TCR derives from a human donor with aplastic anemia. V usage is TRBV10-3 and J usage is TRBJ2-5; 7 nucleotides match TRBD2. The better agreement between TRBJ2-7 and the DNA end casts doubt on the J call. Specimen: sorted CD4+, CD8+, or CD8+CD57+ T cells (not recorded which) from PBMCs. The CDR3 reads CASSLQAGFGYEQYF. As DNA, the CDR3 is TGTGCCAGCAGCCTGCAAGCGGGATTTGGCTACGAGCAGTACTTC.